This T cell receptor (beta chain) appears in the sequencing data of a study of T cell repertoires in cytomegalovirus infection. The CDR3 is 14 residues long. The V gene end was trimmed by 5 bases and the J gene end by 3 bases; junction bases not matched to a gene: 4. The germline gives CDR1 SGHAT, CDR2 FQNNGV. MiXCR was run by TCRdb on the reads, yielding one entry per CDR3 protein. The repertoire holds nearly 450,000 distinct CDR3 sequences, 30% to 40% seen once, with about an eighth in the top ten. The chain recombines TRBV11-2 with TRBJ2-7; 10 positions match TRBD1. Source material: PBMCs. The receptor was derived from a human donor in good health (CMV status not recorded). Some clones in this sample may be carry-over from other donors' samples. The CDR3, as DNA: TGTGCCAGCAGCCCGGGACAGGGGAACTACGAGCAGTACTTC. Protein: CASSPGQGNYEQYF.